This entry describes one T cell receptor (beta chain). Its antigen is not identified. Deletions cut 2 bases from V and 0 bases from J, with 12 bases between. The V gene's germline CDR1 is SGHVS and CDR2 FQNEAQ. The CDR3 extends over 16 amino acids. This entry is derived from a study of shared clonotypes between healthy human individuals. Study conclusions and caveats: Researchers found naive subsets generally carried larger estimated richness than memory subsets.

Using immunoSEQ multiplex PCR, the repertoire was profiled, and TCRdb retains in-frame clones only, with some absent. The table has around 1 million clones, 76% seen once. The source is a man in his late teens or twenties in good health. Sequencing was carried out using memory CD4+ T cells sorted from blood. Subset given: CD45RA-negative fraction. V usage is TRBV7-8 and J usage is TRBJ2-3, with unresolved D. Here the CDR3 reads CASSLLAGSSTDTQYF. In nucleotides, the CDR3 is TGTGCCAGCAGCTTATTAGCAGGATCTAGCACAGATACGCAGTATTTT.